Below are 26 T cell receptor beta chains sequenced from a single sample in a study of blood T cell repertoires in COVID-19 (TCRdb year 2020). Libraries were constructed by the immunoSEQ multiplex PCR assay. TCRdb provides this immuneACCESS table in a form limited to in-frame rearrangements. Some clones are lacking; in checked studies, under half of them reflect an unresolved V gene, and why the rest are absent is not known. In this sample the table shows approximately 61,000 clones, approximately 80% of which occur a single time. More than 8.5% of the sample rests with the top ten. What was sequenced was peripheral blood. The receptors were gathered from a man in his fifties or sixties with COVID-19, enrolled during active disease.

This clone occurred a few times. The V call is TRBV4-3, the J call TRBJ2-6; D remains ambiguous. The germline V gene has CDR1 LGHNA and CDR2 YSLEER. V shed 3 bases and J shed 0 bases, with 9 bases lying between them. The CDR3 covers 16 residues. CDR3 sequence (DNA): TGCGCCAGCAGCCAGTCTGGCAGCTCTGGGGCCAACGTCCTGACTTTC. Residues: CASSQSGSSGANVLTF.

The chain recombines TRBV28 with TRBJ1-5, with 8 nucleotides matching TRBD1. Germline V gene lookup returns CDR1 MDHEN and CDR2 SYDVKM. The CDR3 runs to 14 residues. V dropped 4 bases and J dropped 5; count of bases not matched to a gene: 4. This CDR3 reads CASSYGQGDQPQHF. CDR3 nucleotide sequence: TGTGCCAGCAGTTATGGACAGGGTGATCAGCCCCAGCATTTT.

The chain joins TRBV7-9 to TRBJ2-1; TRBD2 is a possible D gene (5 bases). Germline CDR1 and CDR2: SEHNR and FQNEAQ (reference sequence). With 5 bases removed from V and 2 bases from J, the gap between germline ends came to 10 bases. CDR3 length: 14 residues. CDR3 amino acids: CASSPSGTYNEQFF. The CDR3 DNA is TGTGCCAGCAGCCCCTCCGGGACCTACAATGAGCAGTTCTTC.

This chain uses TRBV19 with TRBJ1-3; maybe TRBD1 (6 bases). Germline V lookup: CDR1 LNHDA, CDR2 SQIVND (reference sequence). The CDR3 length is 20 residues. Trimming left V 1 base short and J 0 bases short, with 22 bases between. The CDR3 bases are TGTGCCAGTAGTATAGTATGGGGACACCTTGAACTTGGCTCTGGAAACACCATATATTTT. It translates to CASSIVWGHLELGSGNTIYF.

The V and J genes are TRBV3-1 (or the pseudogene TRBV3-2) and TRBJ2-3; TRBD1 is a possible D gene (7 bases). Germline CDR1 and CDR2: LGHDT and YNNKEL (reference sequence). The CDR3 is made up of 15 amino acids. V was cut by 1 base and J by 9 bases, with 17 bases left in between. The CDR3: CASSQVAGGSGTQYF. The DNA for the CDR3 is TGTGCCAGCAGCCAAGTGGCAGGGGGGAGCGGGACGCAGTATTTT.

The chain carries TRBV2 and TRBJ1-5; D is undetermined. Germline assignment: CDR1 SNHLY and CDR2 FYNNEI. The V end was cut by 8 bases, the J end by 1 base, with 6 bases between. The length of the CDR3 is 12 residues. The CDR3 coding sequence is TGTGCCAGCGACACAAGCAATCAGCCCCAGCATTTT. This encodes CASDTSNQPQHF.

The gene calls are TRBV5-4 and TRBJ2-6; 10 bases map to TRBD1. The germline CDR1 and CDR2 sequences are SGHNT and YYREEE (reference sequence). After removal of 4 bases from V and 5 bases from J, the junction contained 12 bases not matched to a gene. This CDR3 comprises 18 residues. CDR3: CASSVDRGVVGWANVLTF. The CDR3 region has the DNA TGTGCCAGCAGCGTGGACAGGGGGGTTGTAGGCTGGGCCAACGTCCTGACTTTC.

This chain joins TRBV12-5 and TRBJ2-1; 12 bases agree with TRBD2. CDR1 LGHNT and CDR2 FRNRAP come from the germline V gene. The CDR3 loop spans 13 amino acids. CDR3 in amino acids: CATTSGSSNEQFF. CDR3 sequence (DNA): TGTGCCACGACTAGCGGGAGTTCTAATGAGCAGTTCTTC.

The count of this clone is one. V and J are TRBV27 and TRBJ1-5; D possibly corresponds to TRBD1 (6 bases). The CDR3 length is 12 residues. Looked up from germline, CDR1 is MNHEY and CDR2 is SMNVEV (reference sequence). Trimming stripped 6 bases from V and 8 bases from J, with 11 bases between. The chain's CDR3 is CASSPPGEPQHF. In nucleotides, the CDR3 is TGTGCCAGCAGCCCGCCAGGGGAGCCCCAGCATTTT.

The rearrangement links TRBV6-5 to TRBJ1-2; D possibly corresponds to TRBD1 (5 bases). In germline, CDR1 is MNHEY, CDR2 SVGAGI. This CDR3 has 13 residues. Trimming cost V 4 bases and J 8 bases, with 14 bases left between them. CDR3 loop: CASSLGGTRGYTF. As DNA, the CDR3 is TGTGCCAGCAGTTTAGGAGGGACCCGCGGCTACACCTTC.

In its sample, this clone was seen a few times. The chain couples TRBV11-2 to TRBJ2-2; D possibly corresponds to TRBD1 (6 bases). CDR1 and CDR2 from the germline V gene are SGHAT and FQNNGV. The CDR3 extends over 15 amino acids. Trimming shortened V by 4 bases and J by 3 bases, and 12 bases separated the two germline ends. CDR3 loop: CASSSIRTDTGELFF. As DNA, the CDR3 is TGTGCCAGCAGCTCCATCAGGACAGACACCGGGGAGCTGTTTTTT.

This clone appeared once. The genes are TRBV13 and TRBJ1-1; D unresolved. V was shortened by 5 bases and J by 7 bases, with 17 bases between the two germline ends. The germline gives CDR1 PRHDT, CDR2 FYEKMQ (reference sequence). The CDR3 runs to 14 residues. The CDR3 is CASSPSQAQSEAFF. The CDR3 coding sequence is TGTGCCAGCAGCCCCTCCCAGGCCCAGAGTGAAGCTTTCTTT.

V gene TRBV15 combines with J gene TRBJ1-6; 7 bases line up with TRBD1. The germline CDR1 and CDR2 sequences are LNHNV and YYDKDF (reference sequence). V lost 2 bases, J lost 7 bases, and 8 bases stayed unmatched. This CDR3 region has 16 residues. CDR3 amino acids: CATSRRSGTVNSPLHF. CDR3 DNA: TGTGCCACCAGCAGACGCTCTGGGACAGTAAATTCACCCCTCCACTTT.

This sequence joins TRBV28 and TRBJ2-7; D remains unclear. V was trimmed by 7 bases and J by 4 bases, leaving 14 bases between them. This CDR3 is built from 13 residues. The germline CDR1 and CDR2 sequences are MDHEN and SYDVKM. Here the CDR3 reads CASKSPIPYEQYF. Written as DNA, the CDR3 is TGTGCCAGCAAGAGCCCAATTCCTTACGAGCAGTACTTC.

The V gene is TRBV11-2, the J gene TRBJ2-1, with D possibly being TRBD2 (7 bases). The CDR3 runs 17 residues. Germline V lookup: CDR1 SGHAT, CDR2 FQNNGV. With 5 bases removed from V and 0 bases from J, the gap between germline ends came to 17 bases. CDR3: CASSHRGRGSSYNEQFF. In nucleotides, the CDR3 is TGTGCCAGCAGCCACCGGGGGCGGGGGAGCTCCTACAATGAGCAGTTCTTC.

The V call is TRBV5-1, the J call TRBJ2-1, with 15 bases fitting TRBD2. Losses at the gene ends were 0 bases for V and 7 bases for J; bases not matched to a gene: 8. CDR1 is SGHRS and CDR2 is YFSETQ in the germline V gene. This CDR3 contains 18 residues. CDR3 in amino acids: CASSLDTSGTSGRNEQFF. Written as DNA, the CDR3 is TGCGCCAGCAGCTTGGACACCTCCGGGACTAGCGGGAGGAATGAGCAGTTCTTC.

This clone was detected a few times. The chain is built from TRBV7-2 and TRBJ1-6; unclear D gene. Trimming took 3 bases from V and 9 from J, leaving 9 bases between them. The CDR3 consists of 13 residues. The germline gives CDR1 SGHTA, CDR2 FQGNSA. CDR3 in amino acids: CASSLREGSPLHF. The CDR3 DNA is TGTGCCAGCAGCTTGCGGGAAGGTTCACCCCTCCACTTT.

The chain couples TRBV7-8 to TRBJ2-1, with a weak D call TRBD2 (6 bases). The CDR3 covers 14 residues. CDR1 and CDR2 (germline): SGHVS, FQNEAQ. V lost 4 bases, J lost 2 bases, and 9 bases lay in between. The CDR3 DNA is TGTGCCAGCAGCTCGGGAGCGACCTACAATGAGCAGTTCTTC. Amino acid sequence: CASSSGATYNEQFF.

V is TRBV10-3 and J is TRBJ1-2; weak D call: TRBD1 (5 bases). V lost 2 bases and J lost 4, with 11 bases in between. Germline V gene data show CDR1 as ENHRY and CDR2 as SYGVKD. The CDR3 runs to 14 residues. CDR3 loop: CAISEMAGIYGYTF. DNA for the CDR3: TGTGCCATCAGTGAGATGGCAGGGATCTATGGCTACACCTTC.

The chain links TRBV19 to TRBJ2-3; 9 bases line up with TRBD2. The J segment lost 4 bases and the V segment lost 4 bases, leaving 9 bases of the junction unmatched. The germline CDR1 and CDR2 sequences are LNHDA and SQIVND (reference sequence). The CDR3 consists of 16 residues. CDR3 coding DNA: TGTGCCAGTAGTAGGGGGGTAGCGGGAGTAGCAGATACGCAGTATTTT. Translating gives CASSRGVAGVADTQYF.

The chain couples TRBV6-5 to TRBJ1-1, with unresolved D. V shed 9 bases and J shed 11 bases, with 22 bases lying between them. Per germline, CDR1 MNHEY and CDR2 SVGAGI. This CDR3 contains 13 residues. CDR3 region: CASTDGTGFSAFF. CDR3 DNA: TGTGCCAGTACGGATGGTACGGGGTTTTCGGCTTTCTTT.

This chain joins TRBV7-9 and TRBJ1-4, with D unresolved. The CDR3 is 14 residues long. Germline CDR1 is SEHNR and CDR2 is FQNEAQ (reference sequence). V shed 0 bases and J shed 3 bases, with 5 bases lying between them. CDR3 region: CASSLAAANEKLFF. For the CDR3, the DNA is TGTGCCAGCAGCTTAGCGGCCGCTAATGAAAAACTGTTTTTT.

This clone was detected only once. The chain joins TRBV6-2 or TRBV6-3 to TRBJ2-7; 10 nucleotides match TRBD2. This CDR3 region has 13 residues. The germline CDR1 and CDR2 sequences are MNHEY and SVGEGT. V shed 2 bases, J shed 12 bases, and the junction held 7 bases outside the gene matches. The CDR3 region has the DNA TGTGCCAGCAGTTACACTAGCGGGAATGTTGCGTACTTC. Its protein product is CASSYTSGNVAYF.

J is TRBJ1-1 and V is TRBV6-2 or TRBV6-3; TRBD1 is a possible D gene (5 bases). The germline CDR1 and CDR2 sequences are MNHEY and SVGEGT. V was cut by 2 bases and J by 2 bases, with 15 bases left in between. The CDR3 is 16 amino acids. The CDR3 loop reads CASSYPLGGVNTEAFF. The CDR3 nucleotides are TGTGCCAGCAGTTACCCCCTGGGGGGGGTAAACACTGAAGCTTTCTTT.

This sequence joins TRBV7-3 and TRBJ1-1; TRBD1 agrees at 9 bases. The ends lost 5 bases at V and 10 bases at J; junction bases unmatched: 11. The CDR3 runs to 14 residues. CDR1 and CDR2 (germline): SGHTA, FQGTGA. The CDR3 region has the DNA TGTGCCAGCAGCCTTAACCGGGACAGGGAGTCAGCTTTCTTT. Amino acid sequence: CASSLNRDRESAFF.

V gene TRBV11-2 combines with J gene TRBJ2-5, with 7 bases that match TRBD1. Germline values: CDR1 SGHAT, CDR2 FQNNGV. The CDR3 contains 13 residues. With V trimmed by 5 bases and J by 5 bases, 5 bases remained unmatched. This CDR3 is CASSKGARETQYF. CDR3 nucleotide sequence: TGTGCCAGCAGCAAGGGGGCGCGGGAGACCCAGTACTTC.